A selection of T cell receptor beta chains follows, all from one sample in a study of siplizumab effects on memory and regulatory T cells. Some clones are missing from TCRdb's copy, which holds only in-frame ones; the method was immunoSEQ multiplex PCR. The sample has about 100,000 clones; around 90% are singletons. Material for sequencing was non-Treg CD4+ T cells sorted from blood. The source is a human donor in good health. The CDR3 runs from the conserved cysteine through the conserved F or W. A D gene is named only where the DNA matches it firmly. A row's size may be missing; if present it is once, few, many or a size class.

D: NA
J: TRBJ2-1
length: 14
size: NA
V: TRBV18
DNA: TGTGCCAGCTCCCTCGGTGATGCTCTGAATGAGCAGTTCTTC
CDR3: CASSLGDALNEQFF

D: NA
J: TRBJ2-7
length: 11
size: NA
V: TRBV5-1
DNA: TGTGCCAGCAGCTTGGCCGGAGAGCAGTACTTC
CDR3: CASSLAGEQYF

D: TRBD1
J: TRBJ2-2
length: 15
size: NA
V: TRBV6-5
DNA: TGTGCAACCAGTCCCGGGACAGGGGTCACCGGGGAGCTGTTTTTT
CDR3: CATSPGTGVTGELFF

D: TRBD1
J: TRBJ1-2
length: 12
size: NA
V: TRBV27
DNA: TGTGCCAGCAGTTATAGGGGGCGAGGCTACACCTTC
CDR3: CASSYRGRGYTF

D: TRBD1
J: TRBJ1-1
length: 15
size: NA
V: TRBV11-3
DNA: TGTGCCAGCAGCTTAGATCGGGACAGAAACACTGAAGCTTTCTTT
CDR3: CASSLDRDRNTEAFF

D: NA
J: TRBJ2-6
length: 18
size: once
V: TRBV5-1
DNA: TGCGCCAGCAGCTGGGTGGGGACGCCCCTCTCTGGGGCCAACGTCCTGACTTTC
CDR3: CASSWVGTPLSGANVLTF

D: TRBD1
J: TRBJ1-6
length: 14
size: NA
V: TRBV29-1
DNA: TGCAGCGCCATGACAGGGGGCGCCGGTTCACCCCTCCACTTT
CDR3: CSAMTGGAGSPLHF

D: NA
J: TRBJ1-2
length: 15
size: NA
V: TRBV5-1
DNA: TGCGCCAGCAGCTCCCCCGGCGGGGTAGGGTATGGCTACACCTTC
CDR3: CASSSPGGVGYGYTF

D: NA
J: TRBJ2-3
length: 14
size: NA
V: TRBV27
DNA: TGTGCCAGCAGATCTCTAGAAAACTCAGATACGCAGTATTTT
CDR3: CASRSLENSDTQYF

D: NA
J: TRBJ2-7
length: 15
size: NA
V: TRBV6-5
DNA: TGTGCCAGCAGTTACACAGGGTCACCTATCTACGAGCAGTACTTC
CDR3: CASSYTGSPIYEQYF

D: NA
J: TRBJ2-7
length: 13
size: NA
V: TRBV7-9
DNA: TGTGCCAGCAGCTTCGACGTGGGATACGAGCAGTACTTC
CDR3: CASSFDVGYEQYF

D: NA
J: TRBJ2-5
length: 11
size: NA
V: TRBV7-2
DNA: TGTGCCAGCACTAGCGCAGAGACCCAGTACTTC
CDR3: CASTSAETQYF

D: NA
J: TRBJ1-5
length: 15
size: NA
V: TRBV6-6
DNA: TGTGCCAGCAGTTACGGCAGGGGTTTCGGTCAGCCCCAGCATTTT
CDR3: CASSYGRGFGQPQHF

D: NA
J: TRBJ2-3
length: 18
size: NA
V: TRBV5-3
DNA: TGTGCCAGGATCCAAGGGGGGGTTCGGCTAGCTCAGGGCGATACGCAGTATTTT
CDR3: CARIQGGVRLAQGDTQYF

D: TRBD2
J: TRBJ2-7
length: 19
size: NA
V: TRBV28
DNA: TGTGCCAGCGCTCCCGTTGCAGGAATACTAGCGGGAGGGCACTACGAGCAGTACTTC
CDR3: CASAPVAGILAGGHYEQYF

D: NA
J: TRBJ2-7
length: 14
size: NA
V: TRBV14
DNA: TGTGCCAGCAGCCAACCAACGGCGTTTGTGTTGCAGTACTTC
CDR3: CASSQPTAFVLQYF

D: TRBD1
J: TRBJ2-5
length: 16
size: NA
V: TRBV14
DNA: TGTGCCAGCAGCCGGTTCCCGGGACAGGTCAAGAGACCCCAGTACTTC
CDR3: CASSRFPGQVKRPQYF

D: TRBD2
J: TRBJ2-3
length: 14
size: NA
V: TRBV30
DNA: TGTGCCTGGAAGACTAGCGGGAGTATAGATACGCAGTATTTT
CDR3: CAWKTSGSIDTQYF

D: TRBD1
J: TRBJ1-1
length: 13
size: NA
V: TRBV29-1
DNA: TGCAGCGTTGGACGGACAGGGAACACTGAAGCTTTCTTT
CDR3: CSVGRTGNTEAFF

D: TRBD1
J: TRBJ1-1
length: 13
size: NA
V: TRBV5-4
DNA: TGTGCCAGCAGCTTACAGGGGGGCACTGAAGCTTTCTTT
CDR3: CASSLQGGTEAFF

D: NA
J: TRBJ2-7
length: 16
size: NA
V: TRBV5-1
DNA: TGCGCCAGCAGCTCAACCGGGACCGTCAGCGTCTACGAGCAGTACTTC
CDR3: CASSSTGTVSVYEQYF

D: NA
J: TRBJ2-5
length: 17
size: NA
V: TRBV9
DNA: TGTGCCAGCAGCGTAAGATCCGGGGGCACAACAGGAGAGACCCAGTACTTC
CDR3: CASSVRSGGTTGETQYF

D: NA
J: TRBJ2-1
length: 13
size: NA
V: TRBV7-3
DNA: TGTGCCAGCAGCCCCCGGAACGGACATGAGCAGTTCTTC
CDR3: CASSPRNGHEQFF

D: NA
J: TRBJ1-1
length: 15
size: once
V: TRBV27
DNA: TGTGCCAGCAGTTTATTGCGGAGCCTGAACACTGAAGCTTTCTTT
CDR3: CASSLLRSLNTEAFF

D: NA
J: TRBJ1-3
length: 16
size: NA
V: TRBV19
DNA: TGTGCCAGTAGCCCTGACCGCTACAGCTCTGGAAACACCATATATTTT
CDR3: CASSPDRYSSGNTIYF

D: TRBD1
J: TRBJ2-7
length: 15
size: NA
V: TRBV27
DNA: TGTGCCAGCAGTCCCCGGGTGGGACAGTCCTACGAGCAGTACTTC
CDR3: CASSPRVGQSYEQYF

D: NA
J: TRBJ2-1
length: 16
size: NA
V: TRBV7-9
DNA: TGTGCCAGCAGCCTTGTGTCGGGGGGCGGTTTGAATGAGCAGTTCTTC
CDR3: CASSLVSGGGLNEQFF

D: TRBD1
J: TRBJ1-2
length: 15
size: NA
V: TRBV27
DNA: TGTGCCAGCAGTTTGCGACAGGGGAACAACTATGGCTACACCTTC
CDR3: CASSLRQGNNYGYTF

D: NA
J: TRBJ1-6
length: 14
size: NA
V: TRBV25-1
DNA: TGTGCCAGCAGTAGGGGGGTGAACAATTCACCCCTCCACTTT
CDR3: CASSRGVNNSPLHF

D: TRBD2
J: TRBJ2-3
length: 15
size: NA
V: TRBV18
DNA: TGTGCCAGCTCACCGCGAGCGGGAAGCACAGATACGCAGTATTTT
CDR3: CASSPRAGSTDTQYF

D: NA
J: TRBJ1-1
length: 18
size: NA
V: TRBV2
DNA: TGTGCCAGCAGTGAGAGAGCTTCTGGGGGGTTGGGGAGGAGAGAAGTTTTCTTT
CDR3: CASSERASGGLGRREVFF